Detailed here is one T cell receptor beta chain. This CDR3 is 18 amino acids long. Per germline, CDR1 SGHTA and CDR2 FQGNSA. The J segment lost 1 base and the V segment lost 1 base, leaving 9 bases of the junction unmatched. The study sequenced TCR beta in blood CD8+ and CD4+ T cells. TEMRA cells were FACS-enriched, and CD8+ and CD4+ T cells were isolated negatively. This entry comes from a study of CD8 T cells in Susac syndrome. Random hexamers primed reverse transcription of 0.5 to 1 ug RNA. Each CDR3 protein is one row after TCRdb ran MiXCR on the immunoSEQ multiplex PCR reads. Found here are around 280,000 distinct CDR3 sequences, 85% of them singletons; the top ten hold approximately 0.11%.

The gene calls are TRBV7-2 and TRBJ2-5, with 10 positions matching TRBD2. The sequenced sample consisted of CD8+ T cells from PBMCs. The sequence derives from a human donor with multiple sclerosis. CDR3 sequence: CASSLVVGLAGAQETQYF. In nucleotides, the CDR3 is TGTGCCAGCAGCTTAGTGGTGGGCCTAGCGGGAGCCCAAGAGACCCAGTACTTC.